Following are 18 T cell receptor beta chains from one sample sequenced in a study of identical twins. One entry per CDR3 protein results from TCRdb running MiXCR on the 5' RACE reads. The sample includes 520,000 or so distinct CDR3 sequences, 22% of them seen just once. The same sample was also used in a study of T cells expressing NK-cell markers.

The sequencing input was CD4+ T cells sorted from blood. Receptors originate from a woman aged 18-29 years in good health.

The gene calls are TRBV20-1 and TRBJ2-1; 12 positions agree with TRBD2. Germline loops: CDR1 DFQATT, CDR2 SNEGSKA (reference sequence). The CDR3 consists of 14 residues. The junction had 5 bases not matched to a gene; V was cut back by 2 bases and J by 9 bases. In nucleotides, the CDR3 is TGCAGTGCTAGAAGGACTAGCGGGGAAAGTGAGCAGTTCTTC. Amino acid sequence: CSARRTSGESEQFF.

This clonotype was seen more than once but under ten times. CDR3 in DNA: TGTGCCAGCAGCTTGACCAACAGGGGGACGATTAATCAGCCCCAGCATTTT. Protein product: CASSLTNRGTINQPQHF. The chain joins TRBV5-5 to TRBJ1-5; 8 bases match TRBD1. The J segment lost 4 bases and the V segment lost 1 base, leaving 10 bases of the junction unmatched. This CDR3 contains 17 residues. Germline V lookup: CDR1 SGHKS, CDR2 YYEKEE (reference sequence).

The chain has TRBV20-1 and TRBJ2-7; D is perhaps TRBD1 (6 bases). The CDR3 is made up of 14 amino acids. Trimming took off 6 bases at V and 2 bases at J, with 17 bases between the two ends. From germline, CDR1 is DFQATT and CDR2 SNEGSKA (reference sequence). DNA for the CDR3: TGCAGTGCGCTAGGTTCCCGGGACACCTACGAGCAGTACTTC. The encoded protein is CSALGSRDTYEQYF.

The chain uses TRBV9 and TRBJ2-3; 8 nucleotides align to TRBD2. The germline V gene encodes CDR1 SGDLS and CDR2 YYNGEE. The CDR3 extends over 16 amino acids. With 3 bases clipped from V and 5 bases from J, the junction kept 11 bases outside the gene matches. The CDR3 sequence is CASSAPRSGRGDTQYF. As DNA, the CDR3 is TGTGCCAGCAGCGCCCCTCGGAGCGGGAGAGGAGATACGCAGTATTTT.

The CDR3 DNA reads TGCGCCAGCAGCTTGACAGGGGGCGGCGACGAGCAGTACTTC. It translates to CASSLTGGGDEQYF. This chain connects TRBV5-1 to TRBJ2-7; 9 nucleotides match TRBD1. The CDR3 spans 14 residues. Per germline, CDR1 SGHRS and CDR2 YFSETQ. V shed 1 base and J 5 bases; nucleotides not matched to a gene: 4.

The rearrangement joins TRBV9 to TRBJ2-3; the D gene is possibly TRBD2 (5 bases). The V end lost 2 bases, the J end lost 2 bases, and 12 bases lay between the germline ends. Germline V CDR1 and CDR2: SGDLS, YYNGEE. This CDR3 comprises 15 residues. As DNA, the CDR3 is TGTGCCAGCAGCGTTTCTAGCAGACACACAGATACGCAGTATTTT. It codes for CASSVSSRHTDTQYF.

The table lists this clonotype with a few counts. The chain has TRBV12-3 or TRBV12-4 and TRBJ2-1; tentatively, D is TRBD1 (5 bases). This CDR3 contains 15 residues. Deletions cut 2 bases from V and 6 bases from J, with 14 bases between. Here the CDR3 reads CASSLQGFATNEQFF. Here the CDR3 DNA reads TGTGCCAGCAGTTTACAGGGATTTGCTACCAATGAGCAGTTCTTC.

This clonotype was picked up a small number of times. At one of its ends the junction is not consistent with the germline gene, which may arise from a read error. The chain links TRBV12-3 or TRBV12-4 to TRBJ2-1; 13 bases map to TRBD2. CDR3 length: 13 amino acids. The DNA for the CDR3 is TGTGCCAGCAGTTTCACTAGCGGGAGGGCAGGATCCTTC. Amino acid sequence: CASSFTSGRAGSF.

This clonotype occurred a few times. This chain uses TRBV25-1 with TRBJ2-1; D is undetermined. In germline, CDR1 is MGHDK, CDR2 SYGVNS. Trimming cost V 5 bases and J 3 bases, with 11 bases left between them. The CDR3 has 14 amino acids. CDR3 DNA sequence: TGTGCCAGCAGTTTTCATAAGCTCTACAATGAGCAGTTCTTC. It specifies CASSFHKLYNEQFF.

The gene calls are TRBV3-1 and TRBJ1-2; TRBD1 matches 9 bases. Trimming removed 4 bases from V and 7 bases from J; junction bases left unmatched: 7. The CDR3 runs 14 residues. Germline V gene lookup returns CDR1 LGHDT and CDR2 YNNKEL (reference sequence). This CDR3 reads CASSLQGAMGGYTF. Written as DNA, the CDR3 is TGTGCCAGCAGCCTACAGGGGGCCATGGGTGGCTACACCTTC.

This clonotype occurred a few times. The rearrangement uses TRBV6-1 and TRBJ1-6; 7 nucleotides align to TRBD1. CDR3 length: 16 residues. Per the germline V gene, CDR1 is MNHNS and CDR2 is SASEGT. Trimming cost V 3 bases and J 2 bases; bases outside gene matches: 4. The DNA of the CDR3 is TGTGCCAGCAGTGAGAGAGGGGGCACCTATAATTCACCCCTCCACTTT. This codes for CASSERGGTYNSPLHF.

This clonotype was seen a few times. This rearrangement joins TRBV10-1 to TRBJ1-5; 7 positions agree with TRBD1. CDR3 length equals 15 residues. Germline CDR1 WNHNN, CDR2 SYGVQD (reference sequence). J lost 4 bases, V lost 6 bases, and 9 bases had no gene match. The CDR3: CASRNGQERNQPQHF. The CDR3 region has the DNA TGCGCCAGCAGGAACGGACAGGAGCGAAATCAGCCCCAGCATTTT.

This sequence joins TRBV27 and TRBJ2-3; maybe TRBD1 (5 bases). Germline V gene sequence: CDR1 MNHEY, CDR2 SMNVEV (reference sequence). This CDR3 has 16 residues. V was clipped by 5 bases and J by 1 base, with 16 bases between them. CDR3 DNA: TGTGCCAGCAGTCCGCAGGGTGGAAAACGCACAGATACGCAGTATTTT. It encodes CASSPQGGKRTDTQYF.

J is TRBJ2-3 and V is TRBV20-1; D may be TRBD1 (6 bases). Germline CDR1 DFQATT, CDR2 SNEGSKA (reference sequence). V shed 8 bases and J shed 1 base, with 16 bases lying between them. The length of the CDR3 is 14 residues. CDR3: CSLQTGHRTDTQYF. CDR3 nucleotide sequence: TGCAGTTTACAAACGGGACATCGCACAGATACGCAGTATTTT.

V is TRBV6-5 and J is TRBJ1-5, with D perhaps matching TRBD1 (5 bases). This CDR3 comprises 16 residues. CDR1 is MNHEY, CDR2 SVGAGI, per germline. Trimming took 0 bases from V and 4 from J, leaving 13 bases between them. In nucleotides, the CDR3 is TGTGCCAGCAGTTACTCGGGAGGAGGGGTTAATCAGCCCCAGCATTTT. Amino acids: CASSYSGGGVNQPQHF.

V is TRBV20-1 and J is TRBJ2-2; D unclear. This CDR3 spans 13 amino acids. Trimming shortened V by 3 bases and J by 3 bases, and 8 bases separated the two germline ends. Germline CDR1 and CDR2: DFQATT and SNEGSKA (reference sequence). CDR3 loop: CSARMQYTGELFF. CDR3 in DNA: TGCAGTGCTAGGATGCAGTACACCGGGGAGCTGTTTTTT.

This clonotype has a count of ten or more. This chain connects TRBV20-1 to TRBJ2-1; 13 bases line up with TRBD2. The V gene end was trimmed by 6 bases and the J gene end by 4 bases; junction bases not matched to a gene: 6. CDR1 and CDR2 (germline): DFQATT, SNEGSKA (reference sequence). The CDR3 has 15 amino acids. The CDR3, as DNA: TGCAGTGCCCCGGCGGGACTAGCGGGGTACAATGAGCAGTTCTTC. As protein: CSAPAGLAGYNEQFF.

The chain recombines TRBV11-2 with TRBJ2-1, with a weak D call TRBD1 (5 bases). Germline V CDR1 and CDR2: SGHAT, FQNNGV. The V gene lost 5 bases and the J gene lost 3 bases, with 11 bases spanning the gap. This CDR3 contains 14 residues. The CDR3 DNA reads as TGTGCCAGCAGCATCGGACACCTCTACAATGAGCAGTTCTTC. Protein sequence: CASSIGHLYNEQFF.